This record looks at one TCR beta chain sequence and its context. Methods used by the authors: Amplifying reference gene primers gave estimates of nucleated cell counts. The protocol was immunoSEQ multiplex PCR, while the TCRdb copy is restricted to in-frame clones and leaves out a portion. V and J calls and clone size are given by that table; D and trimming were obtained from the DNA. Of roughly 120,000 clones listed, 75% to 90% are singletons. This sample was taken from a study of blood T cell repertoires in COVID-19. Looking at the study overall: The United States, Italy and Spain were the sources of the acute and convalescent COVID-19 samples. Sources were T cells, B-cell-depleted T cells, or PBMCs; the material itself was cDNA or gDNA.

The V end was cut by 3 bases, the J end by 3 bases, with 9 bases between. The CDR3 covers 13 residues. Germline CDR1 reads LNHNV; CDR2 reads YYDKDF (reference sequence). The receptor was isolated from a man between 65 and 80 years old with active or convalescent COVID-19. Sequenced: peripheral blood. The chain recombines TRBV15 with TRBJ2-7; D perhaps matches TRBD1 (6 bases). Here the CDR3 DNA reads TGTGCCACCAGCAGGGGCAGGGGCTACGAGCAGTACTTC. Protein sequence: CATSRGRGYEQYF.